A selection of T cell receptor beta chains follows, all from one sample in a study of Ad26.COV2.S vaccination and SARS-CoV-2 variants. Profiling relied on immunoSEQ multiplex PCR, and the TCRdb table lists in-frame clones only, not all of them. The sample lists about 320,000 clones, 70% to 90% occurring once. The sequences come from peripheral blood, collected in a trial of Ad26.COV2.S vaccine versus placebo. The source of these receptors is a person between 18 and 65 years old who received the Ad26.COV2.S COVID-19 vaccine or a placebo. Both conserved end residues are part of each CDR3. The order of the fields is J gene, clone size, D gene, V gene, CDR3 protein, CDR3 DNA. A D gene is named only where the DNA matches it firmly. The size of a clone is reported for some rows only, either as once, few or many, or as a class for expanded clones.

TRBJ1-2 | - | TRBD1 | TRBV6-5 | CASRRTGEIYGYTF | TGTGCCAGCAGGCGGACAGGGGAAATCTATGGCTACACCTTC
TRBJ1-4 | - | - | TRBV7-2 | CASSPFINEKLFF | TGTGCCAGCAGCCCCTTCATTAATGAAAAACTGTTTTTT
TRBJ1-1 | - | - | TRBV5-1 | CASSLRGDTEAFF | TGCGCCAGCAGCTTACGAGGGGACACTGAAGCTTTCTTT
TRBJ1-1 | - | TRBD1 | TRBV2 | CASSSQGQGNTEAFF | TGTGCCAGCAGCTCTCAGGGACAGGGGAACACTGAAGCTTTCTTT
TRBJ2-1 | - | - | TRBV5-4 | CASSLGILANEQFF | TGTGCCAGCAGCTTGGGGATACTAGCAAATGAGCAGTTCTTC
TRBJ1-6 | - | - | TRBV5-1 | CASSRVYDSPLHF | TGCGCCAGCAGTCGAGTGTACGATTCACCCCTCCACTTT
TRBJ1-2 | - | TRBD1 | TRBV4-1 | CASSQGPTRDREHYGYTF | TGCGCCAGCAGCCAAGGTCCCACCCGGGACAGGGAACACTATGGCTACACCTTC
TRBJ2-2 | - | - | TRBV7-3 | CASSSGDTGELFF | TGTGCCAGCAGCTCGGGGGACACCGGGGAGCTGTTTTTT
TRBJ2-7 | few | TRBD1 | TRBV7-9 | CASSSLGTGPYEQYF | TGTGCCAGCAGCTCCCTGGGGACAGGGCCCTACGAGCAGTACTTC
TRBJ1-1 | - | TRBD1 | TRBV5-6 | CASSYRSTGLNTEAFF | TGTGCCAGCAGCTACCGCTCGACAGGGTTGAACACTGAAGCTTTCTTT
TRBJ2-7 | - | TRBD2 | TRBV6-5 | CASSQRTSGGQYF | TGTGCCAGCAGCCAGAGGACTAGCGGTGGGCAGTACTTC
TRBJ2-7 | - | - | TRBV11-2 | CASSLFLGTYEQYF | TGTGCCAGCAGCTTGTTTCTGGGAACTTACGAGCAGTACTTC
TRBJ1-1 | - | TRBD1 | TRBV6-1 | CASSETTGARNTEAFF | TGTGCCAGCAGTGAGACTACAGGGGCCAGGAACACTGAAGCTTTCTTT
TRBJ1-1 | - | - | TRBV5-6 | CASSPDTGRATPEAFF | TGTGCCAGCAGCCCGGATACCGGGCGGGCAACCCCTGAAGCTTTCTTT
TRBJ2-7 | - | TRBD2 | TRBV7-8 | CASSPPLQRGGYEQYF | TGTGCCAGCAGCCCCCCCCTCCAGCGGGGGGGGTACGAGCAGTACTTC
TRBJ2-1 | - | - | TRBV27 | CASLAVGGYNEQFF | TGTGCCAGCCTTGCCGTCGGGGGATACAATGAGCAGTTCTTC
TRBJ2-7 | - | TRBD2 | TRBV15 | CATSSAGTSGGFAYEQYF | TGTGCCACCAGCAGTGCTGGGACTAGCGGGGGATTCGCCTACGAGCAGTACTTC
TRBJ1-5 | - | - | TRBV10-3 | CAISSEGASNQPQHF | TGTGCCATCAGTAGCGAGGGAGCGAGCAATCAGCCCCAGCATTTT
TRBJ2-3 | - | - | TRBV7-2 | CASSLSGNTQYF | TGTGCCAGCAGCTTATCGGGCAATACGCAGTATTTT
TRBJ1-2 | - | - | TRBV3-1/TRBV3-2 | CASSQVAVNLNYGYTF | TGTGCCAGCAGCCAAGTTGCAGTTAACCTTAACTATGGCTACACCTTC
TRBJ2-1 | - | - | TRBV6-2/TRBV6-3 | CASSYHANNEQFF | TGTGCCAGCAGTTACCACGCGAACAATGAGCAGTTCTTC
TRBJ1-1 | - | - | TRBV3-1/TRBV3-2 | CASSQEPFRGGNTEAFF | TGTGCCAGCAGCCAAGAACCCTTCAGGGGAGGGAACACTGAAGCTTTCTTT
TRBJ2-3 | - | TRBD2 | TRBV5-5 | CASSPGLAGTDTQYF | TGTGCCAGCAGCCCGGGACTAGCGGGGACAGATACGCAGTATTTT
TRBJ2-7 | - | - | TRBV3-1/TRBV3-2 | CASSSKVPEQYF | TGTGCCAGCAGCTCTAAGGTCCCCGAGCAGTACTTC
TRBJ2-1 | - | TRBD1 | TRBV6-5 | CASRHRDRGNDEQFF | TGTGCCAGCAGACACAGGGACAGGGGGAACGATGAGCAGTTCTTC
TRBJ1-3 | - | - | TRBV5-6 | CASSLGGNTIYF | TGTGCCAGCAGCTTGGGGGGAAACACCATATATTTT
TRBJ2-7 | - | - | TRBV30 | CAWSVSGPGLYEQYF | TGTGCCTGGAGTGTAAGTGGCCCGGGTTTATACGAGCAGTACTTC
TRBJ2-3 | - | - | TRBV5-6 | CASSLEGDTQYF | TGTGCCAGCAGCTTGGAAGGGGATACGCAGTATTTT
TRBJ1-2 | - | - | TRBV5-1 | CASSFGLYGYTF | TGCGCCAGCAGCTTTGGTCTATATGGCTACACCTTC
TRBJ1-2 | - | TRBD1 | TRBV2 | CASSESGQGVVTPF | TGTGCCAGCAGTGAGTCGGGACAGGGGGTAGTCACCCCCTTC
TRBJ2-7 | - | TRBD2 | TRBV2 | CATGLAGGPYEQYF | TGTGCCACCGGCCTAGCGGGGGGGCCCTACGAGCAGTACTTC
TRBJ2-7 | - | TRBD1 | TRBV19 | CASSIDSGQGLEQYF | TGTGCCAGTAGTATAGATTCGGGACAGGGGCTCGAGCAGTACTTC
TRBJ1-2 | - | - | TRBV9 | CASSVEAGNYGYTF | TGTGCCAGCAGCGTAGAGGCAGGGAACTATGGCTACACCTTC
TRBJ2-5 | - | - | TRBV2 | CASNAFVGETQYF | TGTGCCAGCAATGCCTTTGTGGGAGAGACCCAGTACTTC
TRBJ1-6 | - | TRBD1 | TRBV5-6 | CASSSLGQGNSPLHF | TGTGCCAGCAGCTCGTTAGGACAGGGCAACTCACCCCTCCACTTT
TRBJ1-2 | once | - | TRBV6-1 | CASTPYYSSGYTF | TGTGCCAGCACCCCATACTACTCTAGTGGCTACACCTTC
TRBJ1-1 | - | - | TRBV4-1 | CASSQTGTTLLNTEAFF | TGCGCCAGCAGCCAGACAGGCACGACCCTACTGAACACTGAAGCTTTCTTT